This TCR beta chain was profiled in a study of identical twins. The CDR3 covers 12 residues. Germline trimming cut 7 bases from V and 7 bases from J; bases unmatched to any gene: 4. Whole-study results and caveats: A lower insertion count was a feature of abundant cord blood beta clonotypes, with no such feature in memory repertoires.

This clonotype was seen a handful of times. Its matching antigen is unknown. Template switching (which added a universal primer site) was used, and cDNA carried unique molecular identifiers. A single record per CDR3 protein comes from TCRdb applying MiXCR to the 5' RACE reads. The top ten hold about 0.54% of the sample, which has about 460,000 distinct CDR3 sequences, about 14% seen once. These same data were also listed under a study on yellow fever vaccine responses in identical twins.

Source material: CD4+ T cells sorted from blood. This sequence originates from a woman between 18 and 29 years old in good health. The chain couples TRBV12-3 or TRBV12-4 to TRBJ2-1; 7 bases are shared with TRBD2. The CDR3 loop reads CASTAGVNEQFF. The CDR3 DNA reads TGTGCCAGCACCGCGGGGGTGAATGAGCAGTTCTTC.